This T cell receptor (beta chain) was captured in a study of cytomegalovirus exposure and HLA in healthy donors. Across the study: As released early, the data held roughly 85 million unique TCRs from HLA-typed donors.

The PCR ran on 60 Vbeta and 13 Jbeta primers. Measured with immunoSEQ multiplex PCR; TCRdb has only the in-frame clones, and not every one. The sample has about 89,000 clones, roughly 86% seen once. Trimming cost V 6 bases and J 4 bases, with 11 bases left between them. CDR1 is SGHRS, CDR2 YFSETQ, per germline. This CDR3 contains 12 residues. The specimen sequenced was PBMCs. The chain combines TRBV5-1 with TRBJ2-7; perhaps TRBD1 as D (6 bases). The TCR comes from a man aged 25 to 45 in good health and CMV-seropositive. The CDR3: CASTDSLYEQYF. The CDR3 DNA reads as TGCGCCAGCACGGACAGTCTGTACGAGCAGTACTTC. Looking up the rest from reference TRBV5-1 and TRBJ2-7 gives the full variable domain: KAGVTQTPRYLIKTRGQQVTLSCSPISGHRSVSWYQQTPGQGLQFLFEYFSETQRNKGNFPGRFSGRQFSNSRSEMNVSTLELGDSALYLCASTDSLYEQYFGPGTRLTVT.